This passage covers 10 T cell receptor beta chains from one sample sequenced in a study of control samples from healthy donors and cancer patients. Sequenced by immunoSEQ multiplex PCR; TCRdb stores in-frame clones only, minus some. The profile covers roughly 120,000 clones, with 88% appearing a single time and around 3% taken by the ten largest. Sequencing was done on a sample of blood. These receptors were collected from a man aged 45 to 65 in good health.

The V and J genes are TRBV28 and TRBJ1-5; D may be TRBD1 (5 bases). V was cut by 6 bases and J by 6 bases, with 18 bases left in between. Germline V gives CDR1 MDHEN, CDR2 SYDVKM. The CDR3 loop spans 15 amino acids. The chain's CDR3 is CASSLTSGGGQPQHF. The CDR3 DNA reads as TGTGCCAGCAGCCTTACCTCGGGGGGGGGTCAGCCCCAGCATTTT. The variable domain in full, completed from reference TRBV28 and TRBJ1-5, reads DVKVTQSSRYLVKRTGEKVFLECVQDMDHENMFWYRQDPGLGLRLIYFSYDVKMKEKGDIPEGYSVSREKKERFSLILESASTNQTSMYLCASSLTSGGGQPQHFGDGTRLSIL.

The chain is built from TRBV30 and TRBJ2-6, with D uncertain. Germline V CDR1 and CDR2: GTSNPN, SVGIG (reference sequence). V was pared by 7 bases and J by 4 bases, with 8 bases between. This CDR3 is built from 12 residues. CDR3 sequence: CAYLWGANVLTF. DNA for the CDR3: TGTGCCTACCTCTGGGGGGCCAACGTCCTGACTTTC.

CDR3 DNA: TGCAGCGTAAACAGGGTTTCACCCCTCCACTTT. As protein: CSVNRVSPLHF. The gene calls are TRBV29-1 and TRBJ1-6, with TRBD1 as a possible D gene (6 bases). CDR1 and CDR2 (germline): SQVTM, ANQGSEA. V lost 6 bases, J lost 9 bases, and 9 bases lay in between. The CDR3 covers 11 residues.

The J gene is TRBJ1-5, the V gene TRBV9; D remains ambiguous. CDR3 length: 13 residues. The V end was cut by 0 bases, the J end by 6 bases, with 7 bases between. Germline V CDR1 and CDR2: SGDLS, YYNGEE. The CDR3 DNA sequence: TGTGCCAGCAGCGTAGCTGTCGGTCAGCCCCAGCATTTT. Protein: CASSVAVGQPQHF.

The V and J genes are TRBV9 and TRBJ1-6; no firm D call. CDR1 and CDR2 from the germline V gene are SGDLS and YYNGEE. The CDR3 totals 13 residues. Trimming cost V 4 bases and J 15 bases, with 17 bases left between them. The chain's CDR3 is CASSPEVGPYLHF. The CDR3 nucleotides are TGTGCCAGCAGCCCAGAGGTCGGGCCGTACCTCCACTTT.

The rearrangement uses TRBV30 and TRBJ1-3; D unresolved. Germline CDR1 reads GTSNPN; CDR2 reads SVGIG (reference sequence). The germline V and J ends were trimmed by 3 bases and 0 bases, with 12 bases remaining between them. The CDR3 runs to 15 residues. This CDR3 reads CAWSRGGSSGNTIYF. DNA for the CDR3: TGTGCCTGGAGCCGGGGTGGGAGCTCTGGAAACACCATATATTTT.

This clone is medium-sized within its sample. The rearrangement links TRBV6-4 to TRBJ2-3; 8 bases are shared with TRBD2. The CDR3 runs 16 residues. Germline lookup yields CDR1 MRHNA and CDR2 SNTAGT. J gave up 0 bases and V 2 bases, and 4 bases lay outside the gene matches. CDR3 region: CASSDIAGSSTDTQYF. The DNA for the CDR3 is TGTGCCAGCAGTGACATAGCGGGATCTAGCACAGATACGCAGTATTTT.

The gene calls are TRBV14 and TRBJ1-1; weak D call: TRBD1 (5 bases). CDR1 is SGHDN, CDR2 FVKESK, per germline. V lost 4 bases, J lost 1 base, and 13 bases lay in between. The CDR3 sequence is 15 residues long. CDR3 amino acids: CASSLSWGENTEAFF. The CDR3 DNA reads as TGTGCCAGCAGCCTGAGTTGGGGGGAGAACACTGAAGCTTTCTTT.

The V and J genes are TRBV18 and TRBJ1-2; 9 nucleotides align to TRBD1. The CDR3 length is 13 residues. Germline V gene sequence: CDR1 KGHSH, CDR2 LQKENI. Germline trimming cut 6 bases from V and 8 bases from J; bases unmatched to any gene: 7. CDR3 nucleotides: TGTGCCAGCTCGCCCACAGGGGGCCTGGGCTACACCTTC. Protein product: CASSPTGGLGYTF.

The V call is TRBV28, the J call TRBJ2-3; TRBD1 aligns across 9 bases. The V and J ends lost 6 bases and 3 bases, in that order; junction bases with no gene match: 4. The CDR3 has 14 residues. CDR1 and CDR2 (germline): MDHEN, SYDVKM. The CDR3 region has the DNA TGTGCCAGCAGCCGGGACAGGGTTACAGATACGCAGTATTTT. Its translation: CASSRDRVTDTQYF. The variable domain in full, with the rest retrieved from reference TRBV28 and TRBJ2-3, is DVKVTQSSRYLVKRTGEKVFLECVQDMDHENMFWYRQDPGLGLRLIYFSYDVKMKEKGDIPEGYSVSREKKERFSLILESASTNQTSMYLCASSRDRVTDTQYFGPGTRLTVL.